The 9 T cell receptor beta chains listed next were all sequenced from one sample in a study of blood T cell repertoires in COVID-19. Only in-frame clones appear in the TCRdb table, and some are missing; sequencing was by immunoSEQ multiplex PCR. The data show about 300,000 clones, 88% seen once. Sample: peripheral blood. These receptors came from a woman under 40 who had recovered from COVID-19.

V gene TRBV6-2 or TRBV6-3 combines with J gene TRBJ2-3; D is possibly TRBD2 (5 bases). Per the germline V gene, CDR1 is MNHEY and CDR2 is SVGEGT. This CDR3 is 15 amino acids long. V was clipped by 4 bases and J by 1 base, with 12 bases between them. The CDR3 DNA sequence: TGTGCCAGCAGTTTCGGGGTGCACGGCACAGATACGCAGTATTTT. This translates into CASSFGVHGTDTQYF.

This clone has only one observation. The genes are TRBV5-6 and TRBJ1-1; D is perhaps TRBD1 (5 bases). Germline CDR1 and CDR2: SGHDT and YYEEEE. CDR3 size: 12 residues. V lost 4 bases to trimming and J lost 11 bases, with 15 bases between them. CDR3 amino acids: CASSPSWGGAFF. The CDR3, as DNA: TGTGCCAGCAGCCCCAGTTGGGGGGGGGCTTTCTTT. The variable domain in full, with the rest retrieved from reference TRBV5-6 and TRBJ1-1, is DAGVTQSPTHLIKTRGQQVTLRCSPKSGHDTVSWYQQALGQGPQFIFQYYEEEERQRGNFPDRFSGHQFPNYSSELNVNALLLGDSALYLCASSPSWGGAFFGQGTRLTVV.

The rearrangement uses TRBV5-1 and TRBJ2-1, with TRBD2 identical over 7 bases. The CDR3 is made up of 17 amino acids. Trimming cost V 1 base and J 0 bases; bases outside gene matches: 7. Germline values: CDR1 SGHRS, CDR2 YFSETQ. The CDR3 bases are TGCGCCAGCAGCTTGAAAGGCGGGGGAAGCTCCTACAATGAGCAGTTCTTC. Protein sequence: CASSLKGGGSSYNEQFF.

V gene TRBV5-6 combines with J gene TRBJ2-1; 9 nucleotides line up with TRBD2. Germline CDR1 reads SGHDT; CDR2 reads YYEEEE. Germline trimming cut 1 base from V and 0 bases from J; bases unmatched to any gene: 5. CDR3 length: 17 residues. In DNA, the CDR3 is TGTGCCAGCAGCTTGTACCTAGCGGGAAGCTCCTACAATGAGCAGTTCTTC. Its translation is CASSLYLAGSSYNEQFF. The full variable domain, rest sourced from reference TRBV5-6 and TRBJ2-1, is DAGVTQSPTHLIKTRGQQVTLRCSPKSGHDTVSWYQQALGQGPQFIFQYYEEEERQRGNFPDRFSGHQFPNYSSELNVNALLLGDSALYLCASSLYLAGSSYNEQFFGPGTRLTVL.

The chain is built from TRBV6-5 and TRBJ1-1; perhaps TRBD1 as D (6 bases). This CDR3 has 14 residues. Germline V gene lookup returns CDR1 MNHEY and CDR2 SVGAGI. The ends were cut back, 7 bases at V and 3 bases at J, with 15 bases in the middle. CDR3 DNA: TGTGCCAGCACCGAAAATCAGGGGTACACTGAAGCTTTCTTT. Residues: CASTENQGYTEAFF.

This clone was seen a few times. The chain joins TRBV3-1 (or the pseudogene TRBV3-2) to TRBJ1-2; possible D gene TRBD1, 5 bases. Trimming took 0 bases from V and 6 from J, leaving 8 bases between them. CDR1 and CDR2 (germline): LGHDT, YNNKEL (reference sequence). The CDR3 is 13 residues long. DNA for the CDR3: TGTGCCAGCAGCCAAGAATGGGGGGATGGCTACACCTTC. Residues: CASSQEWGDGYTF.

This clone was seen just once. The V and J genes are TRBV6-1 and TRBJ1-1; the D is unclear. This CDR3 region has 15 residues. Germline V gives CDR1 MNHNS, CDR2 SASEGT. The V and J ends lost 1 base and 0 bases respectively, with 9 bases between them. The CDR3 sequence is CASSEGLNVNTEAFF. CDR3 sequence (DNA): TGTGCCAGCAGTGAAGGGCTCAACGTGAACACTGAAGCTTTCTTT.

The rearrangement links TRBV9 to TRBJ2-1; maybe TRBD2 (5 bases). CDR3 length: 14 amino acids. Trimming removed 3 bases at V and 2 bases at J, with 9 bases between. Germline V gives CDR1 SGDLS, CDR2 YYNGEE. The CDR3 loop is CASSGSGAYNEQFF. The CDR3 nucleotides read TGTGCCAGCAGCGGTTCCGGGGCCTACAATGAGCAGTTCTTC.

The chain employs TRBV18 and TRBJ2-5; a weak D match, TRBD1 (6 bases). The germline V gene has CDR1 KGHSH and CDR2 LQKENI. The germline V and J ends were trimmed by 2 bases and 3 bases, with 7 bases remaining between them. The CDR3 sequence is 13 residues long. In nucleotides, the CDR3 is TGTGCCAGCTCACCAAAGGGGGAAGAGACCCAGTACTTC. It yields the protein CASSPKGEETQYF. The variable domain in full, completed from reference TRBV18 and TRBJ2-5, reads NAGVMQNPRHLVRRRGQEARLRCSPMKGHSHVYWYRQLPEEGLKFMVYLQKENIIDESGMPKERFSAEFPKEGPSILRIQQVVRGDSAAYFCASSPKGEETQYFGPGTRLLVL.